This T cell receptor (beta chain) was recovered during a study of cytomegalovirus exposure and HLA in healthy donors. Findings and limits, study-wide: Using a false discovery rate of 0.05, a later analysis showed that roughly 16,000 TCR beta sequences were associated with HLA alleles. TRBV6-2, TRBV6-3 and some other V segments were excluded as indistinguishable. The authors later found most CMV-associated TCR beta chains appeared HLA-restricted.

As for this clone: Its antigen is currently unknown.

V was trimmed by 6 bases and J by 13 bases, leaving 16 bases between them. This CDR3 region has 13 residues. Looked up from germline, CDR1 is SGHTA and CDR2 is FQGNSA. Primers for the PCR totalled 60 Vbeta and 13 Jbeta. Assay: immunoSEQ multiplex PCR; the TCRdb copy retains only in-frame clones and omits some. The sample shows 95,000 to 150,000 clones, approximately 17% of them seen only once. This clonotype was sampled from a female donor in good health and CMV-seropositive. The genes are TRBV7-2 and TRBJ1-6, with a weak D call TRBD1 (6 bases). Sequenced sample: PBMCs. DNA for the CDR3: TGTGCCAGCAGATCGAACAGGGCTGGGCCCCTCCACTTT. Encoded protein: CASRSNRAGPLHF.